The following is a T cell receptor (beta chain) sequence with its context. These data are taken from a study of blood T cell repertoires in COVID-19. Overall study context: Sites across the United States, Italy and Spain contributed samples from acute and convalescent COVID-19. From T cells, B-cell-depleted T cells, or PBMCs came the material, which was cDNA or gDNA.

The length of the CDR3 is 15 residues. Trimming cost V 4 bases and J 4 bases; bases outside gene matches: 4. Per the germline V gene, CDR1 is LGHNT and CDR2 is FRNRAP. As handled by the study authors: Amplified reference gene primers provided the basis for estimating nucleated cell counts. Here immunoSEQ multiplex PCR was the method, and the copy in TCRdb shows in-frame clones only, minus some. V, J and clone size are those of that table, while D and trimming were read from the DNA. The sample includes hundreds of thousands of clones, around nine tenths of them seen just once. V and J are TRBV12-5 and TRBJ2-5; the match to TRBD2 covers 12 bases. What was sequenced was PBMCs or T cells enriched from blood (not recorded which). The TCR originated in a woman in her fifties or sixties who had recovered from COVID-19. The CDR3 spells CASGSGLAGSETQYF. CDR3 DNA sequence: TGTGCTAGTGGTTCAGGACTAGCGGGGTCAGAGACCCAGTACTTC.